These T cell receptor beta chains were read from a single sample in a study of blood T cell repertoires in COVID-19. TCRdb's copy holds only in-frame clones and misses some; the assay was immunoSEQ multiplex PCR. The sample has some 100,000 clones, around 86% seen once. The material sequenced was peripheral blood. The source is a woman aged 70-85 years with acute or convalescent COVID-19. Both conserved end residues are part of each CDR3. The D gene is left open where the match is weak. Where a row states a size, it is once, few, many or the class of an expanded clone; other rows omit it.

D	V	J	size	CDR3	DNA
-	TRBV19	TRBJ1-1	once	CASSIGGNTEAFF	TGTGCCAGTAGTATTGGCGGTAACACTGAAGCTTTCTTT
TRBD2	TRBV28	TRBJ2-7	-	CASSLGTRPYF	TGTGCCAGCAGTTTAGGGACTAGACCGTACTTC
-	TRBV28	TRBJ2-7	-	CASNGGVPSYEQYF	TGTGCCAGCAACGGGGGAGTTCCCTCCTACGAGCAGTACTTC
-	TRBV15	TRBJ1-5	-	CATSMRLAGKSNQPQHF	TGTGCCACCAGCATGAGGCTAGCGGGTAAAAGCAATCAGCCCCAGCATTTT
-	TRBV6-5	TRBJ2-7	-	CASSRSRTWGHEQYF	TGTGCCAGCAGCAGGAGCCGGACCTGGGGCCACGAGCAGTACTTC
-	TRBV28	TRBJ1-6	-	CASSFWRVSYNSPLHF	TGTGCCAGCAGTTTTTGGAGAGTCTCCTATAATTCACCCCTCCACTTT
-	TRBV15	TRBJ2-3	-	CATSRDRGTDTQYF	TGTGCCACCAGCAGAGATAGGGGGACAGATACGCAGTATTTT
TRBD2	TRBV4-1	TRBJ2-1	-	CASSQTPALAAYNEQFF	TGCGCCAGCAGCCAGACTCCGGCACTAGCGGCTTACAATGAGCAGTTCTTC
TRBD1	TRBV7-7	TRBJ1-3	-	CASRRDREPSNKASSSGNTIYF	TGTGCCAGCAGGCGGGACAGGGAACCGTCCAACAAGGCTTCCTCCTCTGGAAACACCATATATTTT
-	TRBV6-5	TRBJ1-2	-	CASSQGRGGYGYTF	TGTGCCAGTTCCCAGGGGCGAGGAGGCTATGGCTACACCTTC
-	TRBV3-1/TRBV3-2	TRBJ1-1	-	CASGGLNTEAFF	TGTGCCTCGGGGGGGTTGAACACTGAAGCTTTCTTT
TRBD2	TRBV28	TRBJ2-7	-	CASSQLANIYEQYF	TGTGCCAGCAGCCAACTAGCGAACATCTACGAGCAGTACTTC
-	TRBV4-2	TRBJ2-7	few	CASSQDRLGGSYEQYF	TGTGCCAGCAGCCAAGATCGGCTAGGGGGCTCCTACGAGCAGTACTTC